This T cell receptor (beta chain) emerged from a study of T-cell memory formation after mild COVID-19. Germline V gives CDR1 DFQATT, CDR2 SNEGSKA (reference sequence). The CDR3 runs 13 residues. Trimming left V 0 bases short and J 9 bases short, with 9 bases between. The sample holds many counts of this clonotype. The antigen is unknown. Notes on the study in general: Mainly in CM and EM were contracting CD4+ clones; CD8+ were in EMRA.

In TCRdb, the 5' RACE reads were re-called with MiXCR into one record per CDR3 protein. The sample lists roughly 350,000 distinct CDR3 sequences, around 15% occurring once. The sample comprised PBMCs or a T cell subset sorted from them (not recorded which). V is TRBV20-1 and J is TRBJ1-6; D gene uncertain. The origin of this receptor is a young man who had mild COVID-19 (a few samples of this study predate the infection). Cell type and time point are not known. The CDR3 loop reads CSAREVAGSPLHF. For the CDR3, the DNA is TGCAGTGCTAGAGAGGTGGCGGGTTCACCCCTCCACTTT.